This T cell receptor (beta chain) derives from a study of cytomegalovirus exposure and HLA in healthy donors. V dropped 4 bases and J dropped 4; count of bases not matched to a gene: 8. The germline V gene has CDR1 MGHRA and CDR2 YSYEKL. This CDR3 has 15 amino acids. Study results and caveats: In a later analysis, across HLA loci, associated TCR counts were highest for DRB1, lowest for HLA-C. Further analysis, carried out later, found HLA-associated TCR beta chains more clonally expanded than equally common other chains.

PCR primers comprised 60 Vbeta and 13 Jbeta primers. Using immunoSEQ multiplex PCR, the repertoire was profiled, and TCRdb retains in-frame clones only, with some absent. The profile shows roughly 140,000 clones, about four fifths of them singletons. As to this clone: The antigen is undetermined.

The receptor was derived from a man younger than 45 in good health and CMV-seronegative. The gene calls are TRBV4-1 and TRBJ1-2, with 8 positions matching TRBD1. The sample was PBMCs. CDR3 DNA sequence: TGCGCCAGCAGCCCCCGTATGGACAGGGTCTATGGCTACACCTTC. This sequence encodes CASSPRMDRVYGYTF.